This is a list of T cell receptor beta chains from one sample in a study of cytotoxic CD8 clonotypes in ibrutinib-treated CLL. TCRdb keeps only in-frame clones here, not all; method: immunoSEQ multiplex PCR. The data show about 25,000 clones, approximately 71% seen once. Sequencing was performed on PBMCs, taken after 12 months of ibrutinib treatment. All receptors come from a human donor with chronic lymphocytic leukemia. CDR3s include the opening cysteine and the closing phenylalanine or tryptophan. D genes are given only for firm matches. Clone size is stated in some rows and not others, as once, few, many or a class when expanded.

clone_size: -
j_call: TRBJ2-7
v_call: TRBV18
d_call: TRBD1
cdr3_nt: TGTGCCAGCTCACCACGGAAAGGGGGCGACGAGCAGTACTTC
cdr3_aa: CASSPRKGGDEQYF

clone_size: -
j_call: TRBJ2-3
v_call: TRBV18
d_call: -
cdr3_nt: TGTGCCAGCTCACCACCGTTAGGAGGGGGGGCCGGCACAGATACGCAGTATTTT
cdr3_aa: CASSPPLGGGAGTDTQYF

clone_size: once
j_call: TRBJ2-1
v_call: TRBV7-3
d_call: -
cdr3_nt: TGTGCCAGCAGCTTAAAACAGACTAGTCAGCAGTTCTTC
cdr3_aa: CASSLKQTSQQFF

clone_size: -
j_call: TRBJ2-3
v_call: TRBV7-2
d_call: TRBD2
cdr3_nt: TGTGCCAGCAGCTCCCGTCCGCGGGGGGGCACAGATACGCAGTATTTT
cdr3_aa: CASSSRPRGGTDTQYF

clone_size: -
j_call: TRBJ2-7
v_call: TRBV7-8
d_call: -
cdr3_nt: TGTGCCAGCAGCTTAGTGGCGGGTACCTACGAGCAGTACTTC
cdr3_aa: CASSLVAGTYEQYF

clone_size: few
j_call: TRBJ2-1
v_call: TRBV9
d_call: -
cdr3_nt: TGTGCCAGCAGCGTTGCAGGGGATGAGCAGTTCTTC
cdr3_aa: CASSVAGDEQFF

clone_size: -
j_call: TRBJ2-1
v_call: TRBV5-4
d_call: -
cdr3_nt: TGTGCCAGCAGCTTGATGGGGAATGAGCAGTTCTTC
cdr3_aa: CASSLMGNEQFF

clone_size: once
j_call: TRBJ2-7
v_call: TRBV6-6
d_call: -
cdr3_nt: TGTGCCAGCAGTTCCCGGACGGGCTCCTACGAGCAGTACTTC
cdr3_aa: CASSSRTGSYEQYF

clone_size: -
j_call: TRBJ2-7
v_call: TRBV19
d_call: -
cdr3_nt: TGTGCCAGTAGTATGGGCACGGACTCCCTTTCCTACGAGCAGTACTTC
cdr3_aa: CASSMGTDSLSYEQYF

clone_size: -
j_call: TRBJ1-2
v_call: TRBV28
d_call: -
cdr3_nt: TGTGCCAGCAGTTTTGATGGGGGAGTTGGTGGCTACACCTTC
cdr3_aa: CASSFDGGVGGYTF

clone_size: -
j_call: TRBJ2-1
v_call: TRBV12-2
d_call: -
cdr3_nt: TGTGCAAGTCGCTTATCCTGGACTAGCGTAGTTGAGCAGTTCTTC
cdr3_aa: CASRLSWTSVVEQFF

clone_size: -
j_call: TRBJ2-7
v_call: TRBV18
d_call: TRBD1
cdr3_nt: TGTGCCAGCTCACCACGGACAGGGCCCGCCTACGAGCAGTACTTC
cdr3_aa: CASSPRTGPAYEQYF

clone_size: few
j_call: TRBJ1-5
v_call: TRBV19
d_call: -
cdr3_nt: TGTGCCAGTAGTATAGACCCCAGGAGCAATCAGCCCCAGCATTTT
cdr3_aa: CASSIDPRSNQPQHF

clone_size: once
j_call: TRBJ2-7
v_call: TRBV6-1
d_call: TRBD1
cdr3_nt: TGTGCCACCACAACCGGGACAGGGTCCTACGAGCAGTACTTC
cdr3_aa: CATTTGTGSYEQYF

clone_size: once
j_call: TRBJ2-2
v_call: TRBV15
d_call: -
cdr3_nt: TGTGCCACCAGCAGAGATAGCACCGGGGAGCTGTTTTTT
cdr3_aa: CATSRDSTGELFF

clone_size: -
j_call: TRBJ1-1
v_call: TRBV6-5
d_call: -
cdr3_nt: TGTGCCTCAACACGGCAGGGTGAAGCTTTCTTT
cdr3_aa: CASTRQGEAFF

clone_size: -
j_call: TRBJ2-1
v_call: TRBV6-4
d_call: -
cdr3_nt: TGTGCCAGCATGAATGAGCAGTTCTTC
cdr3_aa: CASMNEQFF

clone_size: -
j_call: TRBJ1-3
v_call: TRBV7-6
d_call: -
cdr3_nt: TGTGCCAGCAGCTTAGGACAGTCCGACTCTGGAAACACCATATATTTT
cdr3_aa: CASSLGQSDSGNTIYF

clone_size: few
j_call: TRBJ2-7
v_call: TRBV4-1
d_call: TRBD1
cdr3_nt: TGCGCCAGCAGCCGTACCGGGACAGGGTCCTACGAGCAGTACTTC
cdr3_aa: CASSRTGTGSYEQYF

clone_size: few
j_call: TRBJ1-3
v_call: TRBV7-6
d_call: -
cdr3_nt: TGTGCCAGCAGCCCCAGGGCCTCTGGAAACACCATATATTTT
cdr3_aa: CASSPRASGNTIYF

clone_size: -
j_call: TRBJ2-2
v_call: TRBV10-2
d_call: -
cdr3_nt: TGCGCCAGCTCCTCATCCACCGGGGAGCTGTTTTTT
cdr3_aa: CASSSSTGELFF

clone_size: -
j_call: TRBJ2-3
v_call: TRBV28
d_call: -
cdr3_nt: TGTGCCAGCAGTTTACTGGGGACGATTGGGGGCACAGATACGCAGTATTTT
cdr3_aa: CASSLLGTIGGTDTQYF

clone_size: -
j_call: TRBJ2-3
v_call: TRBV6-5
d_call: -
cdr3_nt: TGTGCCAGCAGTTCTCGGACAGTCACAGATACGCAGTATTTT
cdr3_aa: CASSSRTVTDTQYF

clone_size: -
j_call: TRBJ2-1
v_call: TRBV28
d_call: -
cdr3_nt: TGTGCCAGCAGTTTTGGAGGGTTACATGAGCAGTTCTTC
cdr3_aa: CASSFGGLHEQFF

clone_size: -
j_call: TRBJ1-2
v_call: TRBV18
d_call: -
cdr3_nt: TGTGCCAGCTTCGTTGGTTCCGGCCGTGACGGCTACACCTTC
cdr3_aa: CASFVGSGRDGYTF

clone_size: few
j_call: TRBJ2-7
v_call: TRBV2
d_call: -
cdr3_nt: TGTGCCAGCAGTGAGCGGCTAGGCCCTAGGTACGAGCAGTACTTC
cdr3_aa: CASSERLGPRYEQYF

clone_size: -
j_call: TRBJ2-7
v_call: TRBV7-9
d_call: -
cdr3_nt: TGTGCCAGCAGCTTAGTAGGTCTAGGCAACTACGAGCAGTACTTC
cdr3_aa: CASSLVGLGNYEQYF

clone_size: -
j_call: TRBJ2-7
v_call: TRBV6-5
d_call: -
cdr3_nt: TGTGCCAGCAGTTACTCGGACACGGGTGGTGGTGGGGAGCAGTACTTC
cdr3_aa: CASSYSDTGGGGEQYF

clone_size: few
j_call: TRBJ2-7
v_call: TRBV27
d_call: -
cdr3_nt: TGTGCCAGCAGTTTGCGGGTAGGCTACGAGCAGTACTTC
cdr3_aa: CASSLRVGYEQYF

clone_size: few
j_call: TRBJ1-2
v_call: TRBV28
d_call: TRBD1
cdr3_nt: TGTGCCAGCAGTCTGGGACAGGGGGCGCTTGTAGTTGGCTACACCTTC
cdr3_aa: CASSLGQGALVVGYTF

clone_size: few
j_call: TRBJ2-7
v_call: TRBV4-1
d_call: TRBD1
cdr3_nt: TGCGCCAGCAGCCAAGACAGGACAGGGGGCTACGAGCAGTACTTC
cdr3_aa: CASSQDRTGGYEQYF

clone_size: few
j_call: TRBJ1-3
v_call: TRBV6-5
d_call: -
cdr3_nt: TGTGCCAGCAGTTACTCATTGGTCTCTGGAAACACCATATATTTT
cdr3_aa: CASSYSLVSGNTIYF

clone_size: -
j_call: TRBJ2-5
v_call: TRBV6-1
d_call: -
cdr3_nt: TGTGCCAGCAGTGGTACATGGGCCGAGACCCAGTACTTC
cdr3_aa: CASSGTWAETQYF

clone_size: once
j_call: TRBJ1-6
v_call: TRBV25-1
d_call: -
cdr3_nt: TGTGCCAGCAGTGATTTTGGATTTGGGTCACCCCTCCACTTT
cdr3_aa: CASSDFGFGSPLHF

clone_size: -
j_call: TRBJ1-5
v_call: TRBV28
d_call: -
cdr3_nt: TGTGCCAGCAGTTTATCCAGGACCCGCCCCGGTCAGCCCCAGCATTTT
cdr3_aa: CASSLSRTRPGQPQHF

clone_size: few
j_call: TRBJ1-3
v_call: TRBV7-2
d_call: -
cdr3_nt: TGTGCCAGCAGCCCACAGGGATCTGGAAACACCATATATTTT
cdr3_aa: CASSPQGSGNTIYF

clone_size: -
j_call: TRBJ2-3
v_call: TRBV7-2
d_call: -
cdr3_nt: TGTGCCAGCAGCTTAGCGGCAGGGTTCACAGATACGCAGTATTTT
cdr3_aa: CASSLAAGFTDTQYF